The 5 T cell receptor beta chains presented below share a single source sample, sequenced in a study of blood T cell repertoires in COVID-19. Sequencing used immunoSEQ multiplex PCR; TCRdb keeps in-frame clones, though not all of them. Of about 94,000 clones in the sample, roughly 91% were seen once. The sequenced material came from peripheral blood. The receptors originated from a woman older than 75 with acute or convalescent COVID-19.

The rearrangement joins TRBV9 to TRBJ2-1; TRBD2 agrees at 11 bases. The CDR3 contains 20 residues. Germline V gene sequence: CDR1 SGDLS, CDR2 YYNGEE. Losses at the gene ends were 3 bases for V and 4 bases for J; bases not matched to a gene: 18. CDR3 residues: CASSAGLAGLSSFIYNEQFF. The DNA for the CDR3 is TGTGCCAGCAGCGCAGGACTAGCGGGCCTATCCTCATTTATTTACAATGAGCAGTTCTTC.

The chain recombines TRBV2 with TRBJ2-3; D possibly corresponds to TRBD1 (6 bases). Trimming took off 5 bases at V and 0 bases at J, with 9 bases between the two ends. Germline-derived CDR1 and CDR2 are SNHLY and FYNNEI. The CDR3 extends over 14 amino acids. The CDR3 DNA sequence: TGTGCCAGCAGTCCGGACAGAAGCACAGATACGCAGTATTTT. Translated, it gives CASSPDRSTDTQYF.

This clone showed up just a few times. This chain joins TRBV12-3 or TRBV12-4 and TRBJ2-7, with D maybe TRBD2 (6 bases). V was cut by 5 bases and J by 3 bases, with 11 bases left in between. The CDR3 runs to 13 residues. In nucleotides, the CDR3 is TGTGCCAGCAGTCCCCGGGGGAACTACGAGCAGTACTTC. Translated: CASSPRGNYEQYF.

The V call is TRBV7-2, the J call TRBJ1-4; D unclear. CDR1 and CDR2 from the germline V gene are SGHTA and FQGNSA. The CDR3 sequence is 14 residues long. Trimming left V 5 bases short and J 8 bases short, with 15 bases between. CDR3 sequence (DNA): TGTGCCAGCAGCCTAAATGGGAGGGCAGAAAAACTGTTTTTT. This translates into CASSLNGRAEKLFF.

This clone has more than one count but fewer than ten. V and J are TRBV6-2 or TRBV6-3 and TRBJ2-7, with D perhaps matching TRBD1 (6 bases). Germline CDR1 and CDR2: MNHEY and SVGEGT. Trimming shortened V by 5 bases and J by 1 base, and 15 bases separated the two germline ends. There are 15 residues in the CDR3. CDR3 region: CASSQDSLPSYEQYF. In DNA, the CDR3 is TGTGCCAGCAGTCAGGACAGCCTACCATCCTACGAGCAGTACTTC.